The clone carrying this T cell receptor (beta chain) was detected only once. Its antigen remains unknown. The data belong to a study of T cell responses to AZD1222 COVID-19 vaccine. Only in-frame clones appear in the TCRdb table, and some are missing; sequencing was by immunoSEQ multiplex PCR. The table includes around 150,000 clones, 80% to 95% detected once. Study conclusions and caveats: Donors were mostly white British, more females; clonal diversity possibly underestimated.

The TCR originated in an adult who received the AZD1222 COVID-19 vaccine. The material sequenced was peripheral blood, taken 28 days after the second AZD1222 dose.

The CDR3: CASSPRTESETQYF. The CDR3 DNA sequence: TGTGCCAGCTCACCCAGAACAGAATCAGAGACCCAGTACTTC. The genes are TRBV18 and TRBJ2-5; D is unclear. V was cut by 3 bases and J by 4 bases, with 12 bases left in between. The germline gives CDR1 KGHSH, CDR2 LQKENI. The CDR3 contains 14 residues.